The 20 T cell receptor beta chains given below trace back to one sample, sequenced in a study of blood T cell repertoires in COVID-19. Produced via immunoSEQ multiplex PCR; TCRdb's table is partial and in-frame only. The sample includes just under 50,000 clones, roughly 84% of them seen just once. Sequenced input: peripheral blood. Every receptor here comes from a human donor in a cohort sampled during active COVID-19.

J is TRBJ2-3 and V is TRBV19, with unresolved D. The CDR3 totals 15 residues. Germline V gene lookup returns CDR1 LNHDA and CDR2 SQIVND (reference sequence). With 1 base removed from V and 2 bases from J, the gap between germline ends came to 10 bases. CDR3: CASSIGLFDTDTQYF. The CDR3 DNA reads as TGTGCCAGTAGTATAGGACTCTTCGACACAGATACGCAGTATTTT.

The CDR3 DNA reads TGTGCCACCAGTAAGGCGCTAGCGGCAAGCACAGATACGCAGTATTTT. This encodes CATSKALAASTDTQYF. This chain connects TRBV19 to TRBJ2-3; TRBD2 matches 7 bases. Germline CDR1 and CDR2: LNHDA and SQIVND (reference sequence). The ends lost 10 bases at V and 0 bases at J; junction bases unmatched: 13. The CDR3 has 16 residues.

V usage is TRBV19 and J usage is TRBJ1-3; 7 positions agree with TRBD1. The junction had 24 bases not matched to a gene; V was cut back by 4 bases and J by 0 bases. The CDR3 length is 22 residues. CDR1 LNHDA and CDR2 SQIVND come from the germline V gene (reference sequence). CDR3 sequence (DNA): TGTGCCAGTAGTAGGGACGCTACTAGTGGGTGGATACGGACAGGCTCTGGAAACACCATATATTTT. Translation: CASSRDATSGWIRTGSGNTIYF. The whole variable domain, remainder taken from reference TRBV19 and TRBJ1-3, is DGGITQSPKYLFRKEGQNVTLSCEQNLNHDAMYWYRQDPGQGLRLIYYSQIVNDFQKGDIAEGYSVSREKKESFPLTVTSAQKNPTAFYLCASSRDATSGWIRTGSGNTIYFGEGSWLTVV.

V is TRBV5-1 and J is TRBJ2-5, with 7 bases fitting TRBD2. Germline V gene data show CDR1 as SGHRS and CDR2 as YFSETQ. The CDR3 is 14 residues long. V lost 3 bases and J lost 1; bases outside the gene matches: 3. The CDR3 is CASSSLAAQETQYF. In nucleotides, the CDR3 is TGCGCCAGCAGCTCTCTAGCGGCCCAAGAGACCCAGTACTTC.

The chain recombines TRBV18 with TRBJ1-1; possibly TRBD1 for D (6 bases). The CDR3 totals 15 residues. Deletions cut 6 bases from V and 4 bases from J, with 18 bases between. Germline-derived CDR1 and CDR2 are KGHSH and LQKENI. CDR3 residues: CASSFWGGQGTEAFF. The CDR3 bases are TGTGCCAGCTCCTTCTGGGGGGGGCAGGGCACTGAAGCTTTCTTT.

In this sample, this clone turned up a few times. The chain is built from TRBV27 and TRBJ2-3; D possibly corresponds to TRBD1 (6 bases). V was shortened by 2 bases and J by 4 bases, with 13 bases between the two germline ends. Per the germline V gene, CDR1 is MNHEY and CDR2 is SMNVEV (reference sequence). CDR3 length: 15 amino acids. The CDR3: CASSLKQGKADTQYF. The CDR3 coding sequence is TGTGCCAGCAGTTTAAAACAGGGAAAGGCAGATACGCAGTATTTT.

The gene calls are TRBV7-6 and TRBJ2-1; D uncertain. CDR3 length equals 13 residues. Germline-derived CDR1 and CDR2 are SGHVS and FNYEAQ. Trimming cost V 1 base and J 7 bases, with 8 bases left between them. CDR3 bases: TGTGCCAGCAGCTTAGACACATTGAATGAGCAGTTCTTC. Amino acids: CASSLDTLNEQFF.

The count of this clone is one. The rearrangement uses TRBV21-1 and TRBJ2-7; the D call of TRBD2 is as the table states it, not checked on the DNA. TRBV21-1 is an annotated pseudogene. The CDR3 length is 17 residues. CDR3 sequence (DNA): TGTGCCAGCAGCAAACGAACCCTTAGCGGGAGGGTCTACGAGCAGTACTTC. This translates into CASSKRTLSGRVYEQYF.

V and J are TRBV2 and TRBJ2-7; TRBD1 aligns across 10 bases. Germline V gives CDR1 SNHLY, CDR2 FYNNEI. V trimming: 4 bases; J trimming: 3 bases; junction bases outside the gene matches: 3. This CDR3 comprises 14 residues. CDR3 loop: CASSVGQGYYEQYF. The CDR3 bases are TGTGCCAGCAGTGTGGGACAGGGGTACTACGAGCAGTACTTC.

This clone was detected only once. The identical CDR3 is also encoded by other nucleotide sequences in the sample. The chain is built from TRBV7-9 and TRBJ2-7; 7 bases line up with TRBD1. The CDR3 is made up of 13 amino acids. Germline V CDR1 and CDR2: SEHNR, FQNEAQ (reference sequence). The V gene end was trimmed by 5 bases and the J gene end by 0 bases; junction bases not matched to a gene: 1. In DNA, the CDR3 is TGTGCCAGCAGCGGGGACAGCTCCTACGAGCAGTACTTC. Amino acids: CASSGDSSYEQYF. Variable domain in full (rest from reference TRBV7-9 and TRBJ2-7): DTGVSQNPRHKITKRGQNVTFRCDPISEHNRLYWYRQTLGQGPEFLTYFQNEAQLEKSRLLSDRFSAERPKGSFSTLEIQRTEQGDSAMYLCASSGDSSYEQYFGPGTRLTVT.

This rearrangement joins TRBV12-3 or TRBV12-4 to TRBJ1-1, with D unclear. CDR3 length equals 13 residues. Trimming took off 6 bases at V and 4 bases at J, with 12 bases between the two ends. CDR3 residues: CASSPEVITEAFF. Here the CDR3 DNA reads TGTGCCAGCAGCCCAGAAGTGATCACTGAAGCTTTCTTT.

This rearrangement joins TRBV4-3 to TRBJ2-5, with a weak D call TRBD1 (6 bases). CDR1 is LGHNA, CDR2 YSLEER, per germline. The CDR3 has 15 amino acids. Trimming pared 1 base from V and 5 bases from J, leaving 14 bases between. This CDR3 reads CASSQATGMVETQYF. The CDR3 nucleotides read TGCGCCAGCAGCCAAGCTACAGGGATGGTTGAGACCCAGTACTTC.

The gene calls are TRBV21-1 and TRBJ2-1; the D call of TRBD2 is as the table states it, not checked on the DNA. TRBV21-1 is listed as a pseudogene. This CDR3 has 16 residues. The CDR3 nucleotides are TGTGCCAGCAGCAAAGCGATGAAGGGAGGAGTTAATGAGCAGTTCTTC. Protein sequence: CASSKAMKGGVNEQFF.

The chain couples TRBV9 to TRBJ2-1; 10 bases agree with TRBD2. V dropped 0 bases and J dropped 7; count of bases not matched to a gene: 4. The CDR3 runs 15 residues. From germline, CDR1 is SGDLS and CDR2 YYNGEE. For the CDR3, the DNA is TGTGCCAGCAGCGTAGGGAGCGGGAGGGCGAATGAGCAGTTCTTC. This codes for CASSVGSGRANEQFF.

The chain employs TRBV30 and TRBJ2-7; tentatively, D is TRBD1 (6 bases). CDR1 is GTSNPN and CDR2 is SVGIG in the germline V gene (reference sequence). There are 11 residues in the CDR3. Trimming removed 0 bases from V and 12 bases from J, with 12 bases in between. The CDR3 loop reads CAWSVLAGVYF. In nucleotides, the CDR3 is TGTGCCTGGAGTGTACTGGCAGGGGTGTACTTC. The full variable domain, with the rest looked up from reference TRBV30 and TRBJ2-7, is SQTIHQWPATLVQPVGSPLSLECTVEGTSNPNLYWYRQAAGRGLQLLFYSVGIGQISSEVPQNLSASRPQDRQFILSSKKLLLSDSGFYLCAWSVLAGVYFGPGTRLTVT.

The chain has TRBV10-1 and TRBJ2-7, with D hard to call. V was shortened by 3 bases and J by 4 bases, with 7 bases between the two germline ends. The length of the CDR3 is 12 residues. The germline gives CDR1 WNHNN, CDR2 SYGVQD (reference sequence). The CDR3 region has the DNA TGCGCCAGCAGTGATACACAGTACGAGCAGTACTTC. This sequence encodes CASSDTQYEQYF.

The rearrangement joins TRBV7-9 to TRBJ2-5; 8 nucleotides match TRBD2. With V trimmed by 5 bases and J by 2 bases, 7 bases remained unmatched. CDR1 is SEHNR and CDR2 is FQNEAQ in the germline V gene (reference sequence). The CDR3 contains 15 residues. The CDR3 spells CASSPGGTLQETQYF. CDR3 nucleotides: TGTGCCAGCAGCCCGGGGGGGACTTTACAAGAGACCCAGTACTTC.

The rearrangement links TRBV6-5 to TRBJ2-5; D not certain. Per the germline V gene, CDR1 is MNHEY and CDR2 is SVGAGI. Deletions cut 8 bases from V and 2 bases from J, with 15 bases between. The CDR3 loop spans 14 amino acids. The CDR3 nucleotides are TGTGCCAGCGTGCGGAATCCTCAACAAGAGACCCAGTACTTC. Amino acid sequence: CASVRNPQQETQYF.

This chain uses TRBV5-4 with TRBJ2-1, with 9 bases identical to TRBD2. Losses at the gene ends were 4 bases for V and 0 bases for J; bases not matched to a gene: 8. The germline gives CDR1 SGHNT, CDR2 YYREEE (reference sequence). CDR3 size: 17 residues. CDR3 in DNA: TGTGCCAGCAGCCAGAAATTAGCGGGAGTCTCCTACAATGAGCAGTTCTTC. Translated, it gives CASSQKLAGVSYNEQFF.

This clone was seen a single time. The J gene is TRBJ2-2, the V gene TRBV5-1; D is perhaps TRBD2 (6 bases). The CDR3 is made up of 17 amino acids. Germline lookup yields CDR1 SGHRS and CDR2 YFSETQ. V was trimmed by 4 bases and J by 6 bases, leaving 22 bases between them. As DNA, the CDR3 is TGCGCCAGCAGCGCGCAATCGATCGGGGGTTTTGCCGGGGAGCTGTTTTTT. It specifies CASSAQSIGGFAGELFF.